Described below is a single T cell receptor (beta chain) sequence and its context. Its antigen is not known. MiXCR, applied by TCRdb to the 5' RACE reads, yields one record per CDR3 protein. Here the sample spans a few hundred thousand distinct CDR3 sequences, approximately 20% being singletons. This sample stems from a study of CD8 T cells in ankylosing spondylitis. Study-level points and caveats: Disease-linked clones bore a CD8+ phenotype and were relatively rare in peripheral blood. Several highly homologous variants made up a TCR beta motif, and this motif appeared characteristic of ankylosing spondylitis blood.

Trimming took 5 bases from V and 5 from J, leaving 18 bases between them. The germline CDR1 and CDR2 sequences are SGHAT and FQNNGV. CDR3 size: 16 residues. V is TRBV11-2 and J is TRBJ2-2, with D possibly matching TRBD2 (7 bases). Sequencing was done on a sample of blood, either unsorted or a sorted T cell fraction (not recorded which). This receptor was identified in a male donor with ankylosing spondylitis. CDR3 loop: CASSPRGRERTGELFF. For the CDR3, the DNA is TGTGCCAGCAGCCCCCGGGGGCGGGAGCGGACCGGGGAGCTGTTTTTT.